Each of the 8 T cell receptor beta chains below was sequenced from the same sample in a study of CD8 T cells in acute hepatitis C reinfection. Time point here: naive CD8 control sorted from an acute-time-point sample. Profiled with immunoSEQ multiplex PCR; TCRdb holds only in-frame clones, not every one. In the table there are 30,000 to 40,000 clones, roughly 88% of which are singletons. Input material: naive CD8+ T cells from PBMCs. The receptors stem from a woman younger than 35 who spontaneously cleared hepatitis C infection.

The chain employs TRBV27 and TRBJ2-2; D uncertain. The CDR3 covers 12 residues. Germline CDR1 is MNHEY and CDR2 is SMNVEV (reference sequence). The V end was cut by 0 bases, the J end by 4 bases, with 0 bases between. The CDR3 loop is CASSLSTGELFF. Written as DNA, the CDR3 is TGTGCCAGCAGTTTATCCACCGGGGAGCTGTTTTTT.

A few counts support this clone. The J gene is TRBJ2-1, the V gene TRBV27; 7 bases map to TRBD1. Germline-derived CDR1 and CDR2 are MNHEY and SMNVEV (reference sequence). This CDR3 region has 11 residues. J gave up 9 bases and V 6 bases, and 2 bases lay outside the gene matches. This CDR3 reads CASSKGAEQFF. CDR3 sequence (DNA): TGTGCCAGCAGCAAGGGGGCTGAGCAGTTCTTC.

The rearrangement uses TRBV16 and TRBJ1-2, with TRBD1 identical over 8 bases. In germline, CDR1 is KGHSY, CDR2 FQNENV. With 10 bases clipped from V and 0 bases from J, the junction kept 13 bases outside the gene matches. The CDR3 is 16 residues long. CDR3: CANTPNPQGANYGYTF. CDR3 DNA: TGTGCCAACACTCCAAACCCACAGGGGGCTAACTATGGCTACACCTTC.

This chain uses TRBV7-3 with TRBJ2-1; TRBD1 matches 10 bases. The CDR3 runs 14 residues. Germline loops: CDR1 SGHTA, CDR2 FQGTGA. V trimming: 5 bases; J trimming: 9 bases; junction bases outside the gene matches: 7. CDR3 nucleotides: TGTGCCAGCAGCCCTTGGGACAGGGGTGGTGAGCAGTTCTTC. This translates into CASSPWDRGGEQFF.

This rearrangement joins TRBV13 to TRBJ2-7; D uncertain. V was trimmed by 7 bases and J by 3 bases, leaving 16 bases between them. The CDR3 spans 14 residues. Germline CDR1 reads PRHDT; CDR2 reads FYEKMQ (reference sequence). DNA of the CDR3: TGTGCCAGCACCCCCCGACACGGGCGCTACGAGCAGTACTTC. Protein product: CASTPRHGRYEQYF.

The chain uses TRBV21-1 and TRBJ1-5. TRBV21-1 is flagged as a pseudogene. The CDR3 is 16 residues long. This CDR3 is CASSKEAGRGNQPQHF. The CDR3 nucleotides read TGTGCCAGCAGCAAAGAGGCAGGGAGGGGCAATCAGCCCCAGCATTTT.

The gene calls are TRBV25-1 and TRBJ2-5; no definite D call. From germline, CDR1 is MGHDK and CDR2 SYGVNS. V was pared by 4 bases and J by 5 bases, with 5 bases between. The CDR3 has 11 amino acids. The CDR3 DNA reads as TGTGCCAGCAGTGTTTCGGAGACCCAGTACTTC. Translation: CASSVSETQYF.

The J gene is TRBJ2-7, the V gene TRBV7-9; 10 nucleotides agree with TRBD2. The CDR3 is made up of 15 amino acids. V gave up 5 bases and J gave up 6 bases; unmatched junction bases: 10. Germline CDR1 SEHNR, CDR2 FQNEAQ (reference sequence). DNA of the CDR3: TGTGCCAGCAGCGGTGGGAAGCGGGAGGGCCCCGAGCAGTACTTC. The encoded protein is CASSGGKREGPEQYF. Looking up the rest from reference TRBV7-9 and TRBJ2-7 gives the full variable domain: DTGVSQNPRHKITKRGQNVTFRCDPISEHNRLYWYRQTLGQGPEFLTYFQNEAQLEKSRLLSDRFSAERPKGSFSTLEIQRTEQGDSAMYLCASSGGKREGPEQYFGPGTRLTVT.